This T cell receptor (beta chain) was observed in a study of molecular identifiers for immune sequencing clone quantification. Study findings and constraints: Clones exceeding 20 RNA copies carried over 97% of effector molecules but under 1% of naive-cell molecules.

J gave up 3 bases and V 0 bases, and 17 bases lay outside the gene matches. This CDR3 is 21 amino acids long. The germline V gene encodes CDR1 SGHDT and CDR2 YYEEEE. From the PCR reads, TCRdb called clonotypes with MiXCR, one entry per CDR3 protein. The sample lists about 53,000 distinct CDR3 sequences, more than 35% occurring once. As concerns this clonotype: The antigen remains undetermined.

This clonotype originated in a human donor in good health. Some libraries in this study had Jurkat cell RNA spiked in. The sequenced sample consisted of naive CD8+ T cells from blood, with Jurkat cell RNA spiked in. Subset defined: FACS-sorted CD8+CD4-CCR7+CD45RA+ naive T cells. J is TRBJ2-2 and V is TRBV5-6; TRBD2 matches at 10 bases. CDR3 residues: CASSLEWPSGSDFGDTGELFF. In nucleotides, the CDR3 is TGTGCCAGCAGCTTGGAATGGCCTAGCGGGAGTGATTTTGGGGACACCGGGGAGCTGTTTTTT. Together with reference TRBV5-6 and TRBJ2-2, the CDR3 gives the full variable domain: DAGVTQSPTHLIKTRGQQVTLRCSPKSGHDTVSWYQQALGQGPQFIFQYYEEEERQRGNFPDRFSGHQFPNYSSELNVNALLLGDSALYLCASSLEWPSGSDFGDTGELFFGEGSRLTVL.